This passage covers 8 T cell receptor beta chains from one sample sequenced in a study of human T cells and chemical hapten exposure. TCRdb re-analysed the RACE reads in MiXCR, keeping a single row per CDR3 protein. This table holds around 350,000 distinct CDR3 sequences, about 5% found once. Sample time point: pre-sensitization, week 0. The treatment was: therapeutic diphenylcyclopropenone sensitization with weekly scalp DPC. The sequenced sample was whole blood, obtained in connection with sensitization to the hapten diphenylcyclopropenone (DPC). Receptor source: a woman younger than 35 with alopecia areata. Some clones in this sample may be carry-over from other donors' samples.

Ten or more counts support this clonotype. In nucleotides, the CDR3 is TGTGCCAGCAGCCCAGCAAGCGGGGGGGCACTAGATACGCAGTATTTT. It specifies CASSPASGGALDTQYF. The chain carries TRBV28 and TRBJ2-3, with 10 bases fitting TRBD2. Germline V gene sequence: CDR1 MDHEN, CDR2 SYDVKM. CDR3 length: 16 amino acids. V trimming: 6 bases; J trimming: 5 bases; junction bases outside the gene matches: 11.

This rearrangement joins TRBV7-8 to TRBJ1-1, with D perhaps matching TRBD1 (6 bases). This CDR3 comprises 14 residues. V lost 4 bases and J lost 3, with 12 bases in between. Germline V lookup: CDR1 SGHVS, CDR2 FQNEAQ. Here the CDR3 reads CASSSGQTDTEAFF. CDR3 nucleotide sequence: TGTGCCAGCAGCTCCGGACAGACGGACACTGAAGCTTTCTTT. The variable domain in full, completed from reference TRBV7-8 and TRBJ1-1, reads GAGVSQSPRYKVAKRGQDVALRCDPISGHVSLFWYQQALGQGPEFLTYFQNEAQLDKSGLPSDRFFAERPEGSVSTLKIQRTQQEDSAVYLCASSSGQTDTEAFFGQGTRLTVV.

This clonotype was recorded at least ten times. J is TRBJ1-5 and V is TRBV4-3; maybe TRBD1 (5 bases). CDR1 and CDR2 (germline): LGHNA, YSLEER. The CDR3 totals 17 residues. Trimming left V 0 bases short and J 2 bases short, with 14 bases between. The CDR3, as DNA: TGCGCCAGCAGCCAAGATGGTGCAGGGTATGGCAATCAGCCCCAGCATTTT. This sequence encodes CASSQDGAGYGNQPQHF.

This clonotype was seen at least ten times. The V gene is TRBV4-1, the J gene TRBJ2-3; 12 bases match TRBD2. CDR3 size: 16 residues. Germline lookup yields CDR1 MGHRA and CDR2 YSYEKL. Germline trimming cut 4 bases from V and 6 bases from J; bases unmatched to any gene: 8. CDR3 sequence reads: CASSPPWTSGVDTQYF. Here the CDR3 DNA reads TGCGCCAGCAGCCCCCCGTGGACTAGCGGGGTGGATACGCAGTATTTT.

The CDR3 DNA sequence: TGTGCCACCAGTGAGGCCGGGACAGGGGATTCACCCCTCCACTTT. This encodes CATSEAGTGDSPLHF. This chain uses TRBV24-1 with TRBJ1-6, with 10 bases aligning to TRBD1. The V segment lost 4 bases and the J segment 8 bases; nucleotides outside the gene matches: 4. CDR1 KGHDR and CDR2 SFDVKD come from the germline V gene. This CDR3 is 15 amino acids long.

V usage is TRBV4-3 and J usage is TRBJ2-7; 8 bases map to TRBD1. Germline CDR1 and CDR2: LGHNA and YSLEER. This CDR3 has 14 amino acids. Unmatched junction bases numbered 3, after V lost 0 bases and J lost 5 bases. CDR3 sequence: CASSQETGVHEQYF. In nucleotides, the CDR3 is TGCGCCAGCAGCCAAGAGACAGGGGTCCACGAGCAGTACTTC.

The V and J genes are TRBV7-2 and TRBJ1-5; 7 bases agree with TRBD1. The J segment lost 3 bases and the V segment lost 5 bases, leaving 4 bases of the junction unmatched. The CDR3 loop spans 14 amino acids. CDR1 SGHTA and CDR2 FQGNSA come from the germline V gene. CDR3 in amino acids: CASSQTGHNQPQHF. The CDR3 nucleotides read TGTGCCAGCAGCCAGACAGGGCACAATCAGCCCCAGCATTTT.

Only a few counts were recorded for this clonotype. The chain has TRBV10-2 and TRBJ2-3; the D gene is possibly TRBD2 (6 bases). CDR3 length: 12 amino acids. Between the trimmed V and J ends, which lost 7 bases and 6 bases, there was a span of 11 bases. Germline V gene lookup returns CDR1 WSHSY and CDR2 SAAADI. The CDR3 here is CASTPSEDTQYF. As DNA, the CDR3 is TGCGCCAGCACCCCTAGCGAGGATACGCAGTATTTT.